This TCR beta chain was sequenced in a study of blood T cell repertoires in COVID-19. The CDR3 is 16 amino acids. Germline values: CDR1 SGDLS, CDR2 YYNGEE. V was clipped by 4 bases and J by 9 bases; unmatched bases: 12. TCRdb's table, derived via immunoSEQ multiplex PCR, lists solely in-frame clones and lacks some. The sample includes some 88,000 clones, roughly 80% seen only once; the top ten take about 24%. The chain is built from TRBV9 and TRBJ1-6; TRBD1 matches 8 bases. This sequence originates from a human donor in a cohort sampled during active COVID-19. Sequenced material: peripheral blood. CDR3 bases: TGTGCCAGCAGCACACAGGGGAGCAGGGGGCTTTCACCCCTCCACTTT. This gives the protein CASSTQGSRGLSPLHF.